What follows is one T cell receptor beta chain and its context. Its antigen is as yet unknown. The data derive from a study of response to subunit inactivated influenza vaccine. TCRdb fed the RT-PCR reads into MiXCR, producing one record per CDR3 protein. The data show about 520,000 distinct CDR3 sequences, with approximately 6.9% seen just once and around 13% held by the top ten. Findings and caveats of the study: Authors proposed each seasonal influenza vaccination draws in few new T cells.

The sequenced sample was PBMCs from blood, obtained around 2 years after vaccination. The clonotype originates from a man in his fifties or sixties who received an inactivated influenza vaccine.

The chain's CDR3 is CSAITTGLQETQYF. Here the CDR3 DNA reads TGCAGTGCTATTACGACAGGCCTGCAAGAGACCCAGTACTTC. The rearrangement links TRBV20-1 to TRBJ2-5; maybe TRBD1 (6 bases). The CDR3 consists of 14 residues. Germline V gene data show CDR1 as DFQATT and CDR2 as SNEGSKA (reference sequence). V lost 4 bases and J lost 2, with 14 bases in between.